These 20 T cell receptor beta chains were all obtained from the same sample, sequenced in a study of CD8 T cells in ankylosing spondylitis. One entry per CDR3 protein, called by TCRdb with MiXCR from the 5' RACE reads. Among some 250,000 distinct CDR3 sequences listed, roughly a quarter were seen once. The sequencing input was blood, either unsorted or a sorted T cell fraction (not recorded which). All receptors derive from a male donor with ankylosing spondylitis or in good health (not recorded which).

For this clonotype: A read error is possible here, since a much larger clone lies one base away. The V call is TRBV20-1, the J call TRBJ2-1; weak D call: TRBD2 (5 bases). Trimming removed 6 bases from V and 5 bases from J, with 17 bases in between. CDR1 is DFQATT and CDR2 is SNEGSKA in the germline V gene (reference sequence). The CDR3 sequence is 14 residues long. The CDR3 coding sequence is TGCAGTGCCTTTAACGGGGTAAGCGACAATGAGCAGTTCTTC. Its translation is CSAFNGVSDNEQFF.

This clonotype was recorded a few times. The rearrangement joins TRBV20-1 to TRBJ2-3; 7 bases match TRBD1. Trimming at V came to 0 bases and at J to 0 bases, leaving 6 bases not matched to a gene. CDR1 is DFQATT and CDR2 is SNEGSKA in the germline V gene (reference sequence). The CDR3 covers 16 residues. CDR3 coding DNA: TGCAGTGCTAGAGATCTAGGGACAGCTAGCACAGATACGCAGTATTTT. Residues: CSARDLGTASTDTQYF.

At least ten counts were recorded for this clonotype. The chain couples TRBV28 to TRBJ2-7; the match to TRBD1 covers 10 bases. The CDR3 covers 15 residues. Germline CDR1 MDHEN, CDR2 SYDVKM. The V gene end was trimmed by 8 bases and the J gene end by 6 bases; junction bases not matched to a gene: 13. As DNA, the CDR3 is TGTGCCAGCTCCCTGTCGGGACAGGGGCTCCTCGAGCAGTACTTC. Its translation: CASSLSGQGLLEQYF.

At least ten counts were recorded for this clonotype. CDR3 sequence (DNA): TGCAGCGTTGAAGTCGGACCCACAGATACGCAGTATTTT. Residues: CSVEVGPTDTQYF. The chain joins TRBV29-1 to TRBJ2-3; D uncertain. Trimming shortened V by 1 base and J by 2 bases, and 7 bases separated the two germline ends. Germline CDR1 SQVTM, CDR2 ANQGSEA. The CDR3 spans 13 residues.

The table lists this clonotype with a few counts. The chain links TRBV14 to TRBJ2-1; D is undetermined. V was trimmed by 1 base and J by 10 bases, leaving 8 bases between them. Germline V lookup: CDR1 SGHDN, CDR2 FVKESK. The CDR3 runs to 12 residues. DNA for the CDR3: TGTGCCAGCAGCCAAGGGATGTGGGAGCAGTTCTTC. It specifies CASSQGMWEQFF.

The genes are TRBV7-8 and TRBJ2-1; the D gene is possibly TRBD1 (6 bases). The germline CDR1 and CDR2 sequences are SGHVS and FQNEAQ. Deletions cut 0 bases from V and 4 bases from J, with 7 bases between. The CDR3 extends over 14 amino acids. In nucleotides, the CDR3 is TGTGCCAGCAGCTTAGCGAGGGGGTACAATGAGCAGTTCTTC. Translating it yields CASSLARGYNEQFF. The whole variable domain, filled in from reference TRBV7-8 and TRBJ2-1, reads GAGVSQSPRYKVAKRGQDVALRCDPISGHVSLFWYQQALGQGPEFLTYFQNEAQLDKSGLPSDRFFAERPEGSVSTLKIQRTQQEDSAVYLCASSLARGYNEQFFGPGTRLTVL.

The chain joins TRBV7-9 to TRBJ2-6; D is unresolved. V lost 3 bases and J 0 bases, leaving 3 bases between the germline ends. The CDR3 contains 14 residues. The germline CDR1 and CDR2 sequences are SEHNR and FQNEAQ (reference sequence). The CDR3 sequence is CASSFFSGANVLTF. The CDR3 DNA is TGTGCCAGCAGCTTTTTCTCTGGGGCCAACGTCCTGACTTTC.

Only a few counts were recorded for this clonotype. The V and J genes are TRBV11-2 and TRBJ2-3; weak D call: TRBD2 (5 bases). There are 13 residues in the CDR3. The V gene's germline CDR1 is SGHAT and CDR2 FQNNGV. Deletions cut 5 bases from V and 6 bases from J, with 12 bases between. CDR3: CASSPRTADTQYF. DNA for the CDR3: TGTGCCAGCAGCCCGAGGACTGCCGATACGCAGTATTTT.

This clonotype showed up many times. The genes are TRBV25-1 and TRBJ2-5, with D perhaps matching TRBD1 (5 bases). Per germline, CDR1 MGHDK and CDR2 SYGVNS. This CDR3 contains 15 residues. V was shortened by 5 bases and J by 4 bases, with 17 bases between the two germline ends. The CDR3 nucleotides are TGTGCCAGCAGTAGAACAAAAGGGCAGGGAGAGACCCAGTACTTC. This sequence encodes CASSRTKGQGETQYF. The full variable domain, with the rest looked up from reference TRBV25-1 and TRBJ2-5, is EADIYQTPRYLVIGTGKKITLECSQTMGHDKMYWYQQDPGMELHLIHYSYGVNSTEKGDLSSESTVSRIRTEHFPLTLESARPSHTSQYLCASSRTKGQGETQYFGPGTRLLVL.

This clonotype was seen a handful of times. V and J are TRBV6-5 and TRBJ2-7, with 14 bases lining up with TRBD2. Germline CDR1 MNHEY, CDR2 SVGAGI. J gave up 5 bases and V 4 bases, and 13 bases lay outside the gene matches. The CDR3 has 18 residues. The CDR3 loop is CASSSPGLAGGPADEQYF. Here the CDR3 DNA reads TGTGCCAGCAGTTCCCCCGGACTAGCGGGGGGTCCCGCGGACGAGCAGTACTTC.

The V call is TRBV29-1, the J call TRBJ1-5, with 9 bases matching TRBD1. J gave up 7 bases and V 7 bases, and 14 bases lay outside the gene matches. Germline V lookup: CDR1 SQVTM, CDR2 ANQGSEA. This CDR3 region has 15 residues. This CDR3 reads CSAAAGTGSGQPQHF. CDR3 nucleotides: TGCAGCGCCGCCGCCGGGACAGGGTCGGGCCAGCCCCAGCATTTT.

There are a few counts of this clonotype. The V call is TRBV27, the J call TRBJ2-2; 8 bases agree with TRBD2. Germline CDR1 MNHEY, CDR2 SMNVEV (reference sequence). V dropped 9 bases and J dropped 1; count of bases not matched to a gene: 4. The CDR3 is 14 residues long. The DNA for the CDR3 is TGTGCCAGTCGACTAGCGATGAACACCGGGGAGCTGTTTTTT. Protein: CASRLAMNTGELFF.

The chain combines TRBV6-1 with TRBJ1-1; the D is unclear. The CDR3 length is 15 residues. CDR1 is MNHNS, CDR2 SASEGT, per germline. The V end was cut by 5 bases, the J end by 3 bases, with 16 bases between. This chain's CDR3 is CASSRLQDWDTEAFF. CDR3 nucleotides: TGTGCCAGCAGTCGCCTTCAGGATTGGGACACTGAAGCTTTCTTT.

This clonotype was observed a few times. V usage is TRBV20-1 and J usage is TRBJ1-4; D gene uncertain. Looked up from germline, CDR1 is DFQATT and CDR2 is SNEGSKA (reference sequence). V gave up 2 bases and J gave up 4 bases, with 11 bases separating them. The CDR3 runs to 14 residues. DNA of the CDR3: TGCAGTGCTAGATCACAGCCGCTTAATGAAAAACTGTTTTTT. As protein: CSARSQPLNEKLFF.

This clonotype was seen many times. The CDR3 loop reads CASSLGGDEQFF. In DNA form, the CDR3 reads TGTGCCAGCAGCTTAGGAGGCGATGAGCAGTTCTTC. This sequence joins TRBV11-3 and TRBJ2-1; D is unclear. This CDR3 region has 12 residues. CDR1 and CDR2 from the germline V gene are SGHNT and YENEEA. V lost 1 base, J lost 8 bases, and 6 bases lay in between.

This clonotype has a count of ten or more. The chain joins TRBV20-1 to TRBJ1-2; no definite D call. The V end was cut by 3 bases, the J end by 4 bases, with 15 bases between. The length of the CDR3 is 14 residues. The germline CDR1 and CDR2 sequences are DFQATT and SNEGSKA (reference sequence). This CDR3 is CSASEPRESYGYTF. The CDR3 region has the DNA TGCAGTGCTAGTGAACCCCGGGAGAGCTATGGCTACACCTTC.

This clonotype was counted many times. In DNA form, the CDR3 reads TGCGCCAGCAGCTTGGAAGTTGGGCTCTACAATGAGCAGTTCTTC. Amino acid sequence: CASSLEVGLYNEQFF. The V and J genes are TRBV5-1 and TRBJ2-1; D gene unclear. Germline CDR1 reads SGHRS; CDR2 reads YFSETQ. The CDR3 contains 15 residues. V lost 0 bases and J lost 3, with 10 bases in between.

This chain connects TRBV7-9 to TRBJ2-1; no definite D call. The germline gives CDR1 SEHNR, CDR2 FQNEAQ (reference sequence). This CDR3 has 16 amino acids. With 5 bases removed from V and 2 bases from J, the gap between germline ends came to 16 bases. CDR3 sequence reads: CASSPNEAVAYNEQFF. DNA for the CDR3: TGTGCCAGCAGCCCAAACGAGGCGGTGGCCTACAATGAGCAGTTCTTC.

This clonotype showed up many times. The chain has TRBV4-1 and TRBJ2-5; possibly TRBD1 for D (6 bases). The CDR3 covers 13 residues. Trimming stripped 2 bases from V and 5 bases from J, with 9 bases between. CDR1 and CDR2 (germline): MGHRA, YSYEKL. CDR3 protein: CASSQTRGETQYF. Here the CDR3 DNA reads TGCGCCAGCAGCCAAACTAGGGGGGAGACCCAGTACTTC.

The V call is TRBV5-5, the J call TRBJ2-7; D is undetermined. V lost 4 bases to trimming and J lost 3 bases, with 20 bases between them. CDR1 and CDR2 (germline): SGHKS, YYEKEE (reference sequence). This CDR3 is built from 16 residues. CDR3 protein: CASSLGSSPTIYEQYF. In nucleotides, the CDR3 is TGTGCCAGCAGCCTCGGATCTTCCCCGACCATCTACGAGCAGTACTTC.